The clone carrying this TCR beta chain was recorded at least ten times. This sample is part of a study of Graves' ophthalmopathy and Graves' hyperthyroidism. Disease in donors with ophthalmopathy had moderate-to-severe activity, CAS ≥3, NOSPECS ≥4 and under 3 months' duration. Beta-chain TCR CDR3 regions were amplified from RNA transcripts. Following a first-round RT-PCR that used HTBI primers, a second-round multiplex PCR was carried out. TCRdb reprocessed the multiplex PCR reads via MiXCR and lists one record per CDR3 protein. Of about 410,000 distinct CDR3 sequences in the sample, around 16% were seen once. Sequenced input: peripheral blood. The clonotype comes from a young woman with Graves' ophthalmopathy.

CDR3: CASSFDRGDTEAFF. CDR3 nucleotides: TGTGCCAGCAGCTTCGACAGGGGAGACACTGAAGCTTTCTTT. The chain joins TRBV7-9 to TRBJ1-1; TRBD1 aligns across 8 bases. Germline V gives CDR1 SEHNR, CDR2 FQNEAQ (reference sequence). This CDR3 is 14 amino acids long. V lost 3 bases, J lost 3 bases, and 3 bases stayed unmatched. Combining the CDR3 with reference TRBV7-9 and TRBJ1-1 gives the whole variable domain DTGVSQNPRHKITKRGQNVTFRCDPISEHNRLYWYRQTLGQGPEFLTYFQNEAQLEKSRLLSDRFSAERPKGSFSTLEIQRTEQGDSAMYLCASSFDRGDTEAFFGQGTRLTVV.